The entry that follows covers one T cell receptor (beta chain) sequence. The data are from a study of Graves' ophthalmopathy and Graves' hyperthyroidism. The germline V gene has CDR1 MNHEY and CDR2 SVGAGI. This CDR3 contains 15 residues. The V end lost 6 bases, the J end lost 4 bases, and 18 bases lay between the germline ends. TCR beta CDR3 amplification used RNA transcripts. Scientists carried out first-round RT-PCR using HTBI primers and then a second-round multiplex PCR. TCRdb fed the multiplex PCR reads into MiXCR, producing one record per CDR3 protein. The repertoire has about 640,000 distinct CDR3 sequences, about two fifths of them found once; the top ten carry more than 2.5%. Ophthalmopathy donors' eye disease showed moderate-to-severe activity, CAS of at least 3, NOSPECS of at least 4 and duration under 3 months.

The sequenced sample consisted of peripheral blood. This sequence was found in an adult man with Graves' ophthalmopathy. V and J are TRBV6-5 and TRBJ1-2; D is unclear. The CDR3 reads CASSRRPHGPYGYTF. The CDR3 bases are TGTGCCAGCAGCCGACGCCCTCACGGACCCTATGGCTACACCTTC.